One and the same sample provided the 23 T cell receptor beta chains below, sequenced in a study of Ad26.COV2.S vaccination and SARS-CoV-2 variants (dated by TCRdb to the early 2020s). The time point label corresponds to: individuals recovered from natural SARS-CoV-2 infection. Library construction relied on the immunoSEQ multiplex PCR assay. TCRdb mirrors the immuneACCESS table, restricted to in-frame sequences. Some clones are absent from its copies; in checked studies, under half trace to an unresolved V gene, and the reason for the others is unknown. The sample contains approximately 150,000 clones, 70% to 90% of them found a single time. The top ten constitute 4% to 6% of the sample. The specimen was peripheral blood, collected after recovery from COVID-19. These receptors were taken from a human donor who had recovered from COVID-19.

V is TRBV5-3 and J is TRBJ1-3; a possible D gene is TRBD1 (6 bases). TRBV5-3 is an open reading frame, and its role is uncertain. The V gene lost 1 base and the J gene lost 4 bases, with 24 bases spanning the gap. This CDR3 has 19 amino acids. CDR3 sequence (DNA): TGTGCCAGAAGCTTGCCCGTAAGGGTTAAAGGGGACAAGGGAAACACCATATATTTT. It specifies CARSLPVRVKGDKGNTIYF.

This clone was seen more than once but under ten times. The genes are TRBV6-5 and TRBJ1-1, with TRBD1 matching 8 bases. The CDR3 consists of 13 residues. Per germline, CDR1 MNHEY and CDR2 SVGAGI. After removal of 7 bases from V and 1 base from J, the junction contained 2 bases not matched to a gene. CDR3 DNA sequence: TGTGCCAGCACCCAGGGGGCGAACACTGAAGCTTTCTTT. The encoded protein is CASTQGANTEAFF.

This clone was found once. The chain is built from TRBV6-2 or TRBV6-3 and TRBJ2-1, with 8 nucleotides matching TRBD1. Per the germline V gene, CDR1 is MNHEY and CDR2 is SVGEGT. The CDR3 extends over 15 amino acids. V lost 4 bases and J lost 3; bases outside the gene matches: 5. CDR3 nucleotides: TGTGCCAGCAGTTGGACAGGGCTACTCTACAATGAGCAGTTCTTC. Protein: CASSWTGLLYNEQFF.

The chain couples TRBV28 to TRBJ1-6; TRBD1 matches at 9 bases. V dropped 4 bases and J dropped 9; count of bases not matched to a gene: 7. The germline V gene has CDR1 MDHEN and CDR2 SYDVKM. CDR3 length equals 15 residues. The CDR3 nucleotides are TGTGCCAGCAGTTCGGGACAGGGCCACAGTTCACCCCTCCACTTT. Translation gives CASSSGQGHSSPLHF.

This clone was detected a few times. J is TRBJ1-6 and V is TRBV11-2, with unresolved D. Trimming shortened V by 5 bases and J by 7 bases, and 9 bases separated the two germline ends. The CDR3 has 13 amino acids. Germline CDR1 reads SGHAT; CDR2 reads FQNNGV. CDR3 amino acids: CASSQDGNSPLHF. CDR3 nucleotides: TGTGCCAGCAGCCAGGACGGGAATTCACCCCTCCACTTT.

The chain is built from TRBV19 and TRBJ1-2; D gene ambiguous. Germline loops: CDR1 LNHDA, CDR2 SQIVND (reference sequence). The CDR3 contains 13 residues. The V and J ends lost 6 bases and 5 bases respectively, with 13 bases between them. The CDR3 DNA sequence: TGTGCCAGTAGCCTAAGGAACGGATATGGCTACACCTTC. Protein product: CASSLRNGYGYTF. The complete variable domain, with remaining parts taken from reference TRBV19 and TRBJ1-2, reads DGGITQSPKYLFRKEGQNVTLSCEQNLNHDAMYWYRQDPGQGLRLIYYSQIVNDFQKGDIAEGYSVSREKKESFPLTVTSAQKNPTAFYLCASSLRNGYGYTFGSGTRLTVV.

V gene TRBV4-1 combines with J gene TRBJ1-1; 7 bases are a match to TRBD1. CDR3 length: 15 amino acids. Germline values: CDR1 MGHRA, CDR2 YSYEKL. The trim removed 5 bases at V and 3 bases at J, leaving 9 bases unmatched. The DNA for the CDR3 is TGCGCCAGCAGCGCCAGACAGGGTTCCGACACTGAAGCTTTCTTT. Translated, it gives CASSARQGSDTEAFF.

The CDR3 protein is CAWSERSNSPLHF. As DNA, the CDR3 is TGTGCCTGGAGTGAACGGAGTAATTCACCCCTCCACTTT. The chain joins TRBV30 to TRBJ1-6; D call uncertain. V was trimmed by 1 base and J by 6 bases, leaving 7 bases between them. The length of the CDR3 is 13 residues. The germline gives CDR1 GTSNPN, CDR2 SVGIG (reference sequence).

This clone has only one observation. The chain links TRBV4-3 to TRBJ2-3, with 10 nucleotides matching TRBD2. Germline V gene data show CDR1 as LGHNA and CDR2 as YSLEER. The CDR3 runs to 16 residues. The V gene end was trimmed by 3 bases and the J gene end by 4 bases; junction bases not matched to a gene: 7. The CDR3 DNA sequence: TGCGCCAGCAGCCAGGCCCTAGCGGGGGCCTCAGATACGCAGTATTTT. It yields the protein CASSQALAGASDTQYF.

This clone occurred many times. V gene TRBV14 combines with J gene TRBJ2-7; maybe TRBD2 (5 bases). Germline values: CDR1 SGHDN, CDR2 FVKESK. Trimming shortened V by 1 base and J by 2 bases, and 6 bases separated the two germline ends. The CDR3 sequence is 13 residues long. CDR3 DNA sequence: TGTGCCAGCAGCCAAGCGCGGGCCTACGAGCAGTACTTC. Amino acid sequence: CASSQARAYEQYF. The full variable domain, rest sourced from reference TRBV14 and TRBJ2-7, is EAGVTQFPSHSVIEKGQTVTLRCDPISGHDNLYWYRRVMGKEIKFLLHFVKESKQDESGMPNNRFLAERTGGTYSTLKVQPAELEDSGVYFCASSQARAYEQYFGPGTRLTVT.

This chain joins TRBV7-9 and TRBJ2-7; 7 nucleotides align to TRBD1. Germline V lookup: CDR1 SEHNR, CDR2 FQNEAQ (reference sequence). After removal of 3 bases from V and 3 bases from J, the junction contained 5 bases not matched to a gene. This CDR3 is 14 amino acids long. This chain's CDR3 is CASSFRDSSYEQYF. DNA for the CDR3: TGTGCCAGCAGCTTCCGGGACAGCAGCTACGAGCAGTACTTC.

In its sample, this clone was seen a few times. This CDR3 reads CASSQGLAGQGKGYTF. The CDR3 region has the DNA TGCGCCAGCAGCCAAGGTTTGGCAGGGCAGGGTAAAGGCTACACCTTC. The chain uses TRBV4-1 and TRBJ1-2; possible D gene TRBD1, 5 bases. The CDR3 totals 16 residues. CDR1 MGHRA and CDR2 YSYEKL come from the germline V gene. Trimming took off 1 base at V and 8 bases at J, with 20 bases between the two ends.

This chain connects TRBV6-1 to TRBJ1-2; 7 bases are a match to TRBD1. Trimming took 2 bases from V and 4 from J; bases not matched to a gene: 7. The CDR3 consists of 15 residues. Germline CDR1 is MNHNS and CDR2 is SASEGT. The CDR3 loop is CASSETQGGLYGYTF. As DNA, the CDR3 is TGTGCCAGCAGTGAAACCCAGGGGGGACTCTATGGCTACACCTTC.

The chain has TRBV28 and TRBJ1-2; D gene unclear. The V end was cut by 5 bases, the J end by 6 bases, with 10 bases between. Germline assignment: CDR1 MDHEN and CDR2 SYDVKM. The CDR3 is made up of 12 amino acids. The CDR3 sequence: CASSTKTNGYTF. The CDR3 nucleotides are TGTGCCAGCAGTACGAAAACAAATGGCTACACCTTC.

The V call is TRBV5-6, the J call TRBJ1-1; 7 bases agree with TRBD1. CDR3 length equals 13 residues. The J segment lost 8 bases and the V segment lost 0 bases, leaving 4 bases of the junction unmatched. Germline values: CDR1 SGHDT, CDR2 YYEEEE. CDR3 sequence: CASSLATGEEAFF. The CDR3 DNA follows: TGTGCCAGCAGCTTGGCAACAGGGGAGGAAGCTTTCTTT. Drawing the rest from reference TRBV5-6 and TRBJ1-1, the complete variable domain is DAGVTQSPTHLIKTRGQQVTLRCSPKSGHDTVSWYQQALGQGPQFIFQYYEEEERQRGNFPDRFSGHQFPNYSSELNVNALLLGDSALYLCASSLATGEEAFFGQGTRLTVV.

CDR3 protein: CASSLDEGGFYEQYF. CDR3 DNA: TGCGCCAGCAGCTTGGATGAAGGGGGGTTCTACGAGCAGTACTTC. The chain uses TRBV5-1 and TRBJ2-7; D tentatively reads TRBD1 or TRBD2 (6 bases each). Looked up from germline, CDR1 is SGHRS and CDR2 is YFSETQ. V gave up 0 bases and J gave up 3 bases, with 13 bases separating them. The CDR3 runs to 15 residues.

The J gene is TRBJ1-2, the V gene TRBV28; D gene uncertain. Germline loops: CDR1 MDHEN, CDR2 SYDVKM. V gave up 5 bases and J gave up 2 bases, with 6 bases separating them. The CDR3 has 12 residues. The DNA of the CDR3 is TGTGCCAGCAGTAGGGAGAACTATGGCTACACCTTC. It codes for CASSRENYGYTF.

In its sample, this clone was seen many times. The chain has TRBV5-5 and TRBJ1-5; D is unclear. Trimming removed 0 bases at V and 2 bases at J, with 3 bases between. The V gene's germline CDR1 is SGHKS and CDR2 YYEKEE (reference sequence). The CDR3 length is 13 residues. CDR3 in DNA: TGTGCCAGCAGCTTGGATGGCAATCAGCCCCAGCATTTT. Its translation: CASSLDGNQPQHF.

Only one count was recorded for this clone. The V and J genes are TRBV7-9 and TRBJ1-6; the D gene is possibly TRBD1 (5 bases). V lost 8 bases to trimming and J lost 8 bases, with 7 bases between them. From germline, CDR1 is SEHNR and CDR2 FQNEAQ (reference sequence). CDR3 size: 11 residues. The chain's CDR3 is CASGGYSPLHF. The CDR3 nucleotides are TGTGCCAGCGGGGGTTATTCACCCCTCCACTTT.

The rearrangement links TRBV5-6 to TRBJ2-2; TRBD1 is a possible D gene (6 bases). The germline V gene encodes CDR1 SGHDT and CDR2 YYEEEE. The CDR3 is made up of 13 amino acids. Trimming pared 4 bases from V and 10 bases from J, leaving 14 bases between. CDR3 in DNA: TGTGCCAGCAGCCTACAGGGCTCCGTGGAGCTGTTTTTT. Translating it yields CASSLQGSVELFF.

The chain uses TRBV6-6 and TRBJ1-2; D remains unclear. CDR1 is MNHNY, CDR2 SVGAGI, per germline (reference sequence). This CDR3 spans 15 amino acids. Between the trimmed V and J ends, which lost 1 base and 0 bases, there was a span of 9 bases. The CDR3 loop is CASSYYISSNYGYTF. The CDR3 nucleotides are TGTGCCAGCAGTTACTATATATCCTCTAACTATGGCTACACCTTC.

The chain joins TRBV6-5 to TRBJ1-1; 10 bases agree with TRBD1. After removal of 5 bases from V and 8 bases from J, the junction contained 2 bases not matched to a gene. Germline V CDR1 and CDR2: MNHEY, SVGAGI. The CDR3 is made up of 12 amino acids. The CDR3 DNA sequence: TGTGCCAGCAGTCGGGGACAGGGGGAAGCTTTCTTT. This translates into CASSRGQGEAFF.

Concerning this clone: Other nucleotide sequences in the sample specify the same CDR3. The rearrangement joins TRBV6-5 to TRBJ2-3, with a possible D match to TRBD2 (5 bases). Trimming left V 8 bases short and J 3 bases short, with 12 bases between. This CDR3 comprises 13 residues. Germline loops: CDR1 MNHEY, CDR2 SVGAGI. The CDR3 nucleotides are TGTGCCAGCGAGGGAAAAGGTACAGATACGCAGTATTTT. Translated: CASEGKGTDTQYF.